One sample yielded the 32 T cell receptor beta chains listed below, sequenced in a study of graft-versus-host responses after intestinal transplantation. TCRdb keeps only in-frame clones here, not all; method: immunoSEQ multiplex PCR. The sample yields tens of thousands of clones, roughly 78% seen once. Antigens of these TCRs are unknown. Source: unstimulated CD8+ T cells sorted from spleen or lymph node cells, taken before transplant. These receptors were collected from a human donor who was the organ donor for an intestinal transplant.

This clone came up a few times. The rearrangement joins TRBV4-2 to TRBJ1-2; D possibly corresponds to TRBD1 (6 bases). This CDR3 is 16 amino acids long. Trimming removed 4 bases from V and 0 bases from J, with 15 bases in between. Per germline, CDR1 LGHNA and CDR2 YNFKEQ. The CDR3 spells CASSRYLRGSNYGYTF. The CDR3 DNA sequence: TGTGCCAGCAGCCGGTACCTGAGGGGGTCTAACTATGGCTACACCTTC.

The rearrangement links TRBV4-1 to TRBJ1-6, with 9 positions matching TRBD1. Per the germline V gene, CDR1 is MGHRA and CDR2 is YSYEKL. CDR3 length equals 17 residues. With V trimmed by 5 bases and J by 8 bases, 13 bases remained unmatched. In DNA, the CDR3 is TGCGCCAGCAGCTCCCGAATCCCGGGACAGGGAGATTCACCCCTCCACTTT. Encoded protein: CASSSRIPGQGDSPLHF.

This clone has only one observation. The chain joins TRBV27 to TRBJ2-7, with a weak D call TRBD1 (5 bases). Trimming removed 4 bases from V and 3 bases from J, with 13 bases in between. Germline-derived CDR1 and CDR2 are MNHEY and SMNVEV (reference sequence). The CDR3 extends over 14 amino acids. The CDR3: CASSSGAGNYEQYF. The CDR3 bases are TGTGCCAGCAGTTCTGGGGCAGGGAACTACGAGCAGTACTTC.

This rearrangement joins TRBV10-2 to TRBJ2-1; 8 nucleotides match TRBD2. The CDR3 contains 17 residues. Unmatched junction bases numbered 11, after V lost 0 bases and J lost 7 bases. The V gene's germline CDR1 is WSHSY and CDR2 SAAADI. The chain's CDR3 is CASSESSVAGPRNEQFF. In DNA form, the CDR3 reads TGCGCCAGCAGTGAGTCGAGTGTAGCGGGGCCTAGGAATGAGCAGTTCTTC.

The chain combines TRBV29-1 with TRBJ1-2, with D possibly matching TRBD1 (5 bases). CDR3 length: 13 amino acids. The germline V gene has CDR1 SQVTM and CDR2 ANQGSEA. V lost 3 bases, J lost 5 bases, and 13 bases lay in between. The CDR3 DNA follows: TGCAGCGTTGACGCGGGGGGAGGGTATGGCTACACCTTC. Amino acids: CSVDAGGGYGYTF.

This clone was observed a few times. V gene TRBV7-9 combines with J gene TRBJ2-6, with 7 bases fitting TRBD1. The length of the CDR3 is 16 residues. CDR1 SEHNR and CDR2 FQNEAQ come from the germline V gene (reference sequence). The J segment lost 0 bases and the V segment lost 5 bases, leaving 4 bases of the junction unmatched. The DNA for the CDR3 is TGTGCCAGCAGCCAGGGACAGAACTCTGGGGCCAACGTCCTGACTTTC. It is translated as CASSQGQNSGANVLTF.

This clone occurred once. CDR3 region: CASSDRDTRGFNEKLFF. CDR3 bases: TGTGCCAGCAGTGACCGGGACACTCGAGGGTTTAATGAAAAACTGTTTTTT. This chain joins TRBV2 and TRBJ1-4, with D perhaps TRBD1 (6 bases). CDR1 and CDR2 from the germline V gene are SNHLY and FYNNEI. The CDR3 has 17 residues. V lost 3 bases to trimming and J lost 4 bases, with 18 bases between them.

This chain connects TRBV5-1 to TRBJ2-7, with 9 bases fitting TRBD2. After removal of 0 bases from V and 3 bases from J, the junction contained 4 bases not matched to a gene. CDR3 length equals 15 residues. CDR1 is SGHRS, CDR2 YFSETQ, per germline. The CDR3 protein is CASSLGSGGFYEQYF. The CDR3 DNA sequence: TGCGCCAGCAGCTTGGGGAGCGGGGGGTTCTACGAGCAGTACTTC.

This chain connects TRBV9 to TRBJ1-1; a possible D gene is TRBD1 (5 bases). CDR1 SGDLS and CDR2 YYNGEE come from the germline V gene. Trimming shortened V by 3 bases and J by 1 base, and 19 bases separated the two germline ends. This CDR3 spans 17 amino acids. The CDR3 coding sequence is TGTGCCAGCAGCGGGGGGTTCGAGACATCCTGGAACACTGAAGCTTTCTTT. Translation: CASSGGFETSWNTEAFF.

The chain is built from TRBV21-1 and TRBJ2-7; the table gives TRBD2 as D, unverified against the DNA. TRBV21-1 is termed a pseudogene. This CDR3 comprises 13 residues. The CDR3 DNA follows: TGTGCCAGCAGGACTAGCGGAGCATACGAGCAGTACTTC. This codes for CASRTSGAYEQYF.

The chain recombines TRBV6-1 with TRBJ2-3; 8 bases match TRBD2. The ends lost 6 bases at V and 1 base at J; junction bases unmatched: 3. CDR3 length equals 14 residues. The germline gives CDR1 MNHNS, CDR2 SASEGT. The CDR3 DNA reads TGTGCCAGCAGAGAACTAGCGGGCACAGATACGCAGTATTTT. Translation: CASRELAGTDTQYF.

The chain joins TRBV7-2 to TRBJ1-2; D might be TRBD1 (6 bases). The CDR3 length is 14 residues. V lost 2 bases and J 6 bases, leaving 13 bases between the germline ends. Germline CDR1 and CDR2: SGHTA and FQGNSA. The CDR3 region has the DNA TGTGCCAGCAGCTTACGGCAGGGGATGAATGGCTACACCTTC. Translated, it gives CASSLRQGMNGYTF.

The V call is TRBV5-4, the J call TRBJ2-7, with D possibly matching TRBD2 (6 bases). V was clipped by 1 base and J by 5 bases, with 7 bases between them. CDR1 and CDR2 (germline): SGHNT, YYREEE (reference sequence). The CDR3 runs 12 residues. CDR3 sequence (DNA): TGTGCCAGCAGCTTGCGCGGGGACGAGCAGTACTTC. Translating gives CASSLRGDEQYF.

Remarks on this clone: The sample contains more than one DNA sequence encoding this CDR3. The chain employs TRBV27 and TRBJ1-2; 7 positions match TRBD1. CDR1 and CDR2 (germline): MNHEY, SMNVEV (reference sequence). The CDR3 covers 13 residues. Trimming removed 6 bases from V and 9 bases from J; junction bases left unmatched: 10. CDR3 sequence (DNA): TGTGCCAGCAGCCTACAGGGGACTTGGAGCTACACCTTC. This translates into CASSLQGTWSYTF.

The chain combines TRBV11-3 with TRBJ2-2; D tentatively reads TRBD1 or TRBD2 (6 bases each). The CDR3 has 16 amino acids. Germline values: CDR1 SGHNT, CDR2 YENEEA. The germline V and J ends were trimmed by 1 base and 5 bases, with 14 bases remaining between them. CDR3 sequence (DNA): TGTGCCAGCAGCTTAGGGGGGGCAGGTCTGACCGGGGAGCTGTTTTTT. Protein product: CASSLGGAGLTGELFF.

As to this clone: At one end, the junction sequence differs from germline, possibly due to a read error. Other DNA variants within this sample encode the same CDR3. This chain connects TRBV15 to TRBJ1-6; 7 bases agree with TRBD1. The CDR3 is 23 residues long. Per the germline V gene, CDR1 is LNHNV and CDR2 is YYDKDF (reference sequence). CDR3 sequence reads: CATSRDPTVWAGGNAGKNSPLHF. CDR3 in DNA: TGCGCCACCAGCAGAGATCCTACCGTCTGGGCAGGGGGAAATGCTGGCAAAAATTCACCCCTCCACTTT.

This clone was detected only once. The rearrangement links TRBV11-3 to TRBJ2-3; TRBD2 matches 10 bases. The V segment lost 4 bases and the J segment 2 bases; nucleotides outside the gene matches: 9. Germline values: CDR1 SGHNT, CDR2 YENEEA. This CDR3 contains 17 residues. This CDR3 is CASSSERGGLFTDTQYF. The CDR3 bases are TGTGCCAGCAGCTCCGAGCGGGGGGGCCTTTTCACAGATACGCAGTATTTT.

CDR3 sequence reads: CASSPGTSGNNEQFF. CDR3 DNA sequence: TGTGCCAGCAGCCCCGGGACTAGCGGGAACAATGAGCAGTTCTTC. The chain has TRBV7-9 and TRBJ2-1; TRBD2 matches 13 bases. The germline CDR1 and CDR2 sequences are SEHNR and FQNEAQ (reference sequence). The CDR3 has 15 residues. The ends lost 5 bases at V and 5 bases at J; junction bases unmatched: 3.

This CDR3 is CASSLGRTSGAYEQYF. The CDR3 region has the DNA TGTGCCAGCAGCTTAGGAAGGACTAGCGGGGCCTACGAGCAGTACTTC. V usage is TRBV7-9 and J usage is TRBJ2-7; 12 bases are a match to TRBD2. CDR1 is SEHNR, CDR2 FQNEAQ, per germline (reference sequence). CDR3 length: 16 residues. Germline trimming cut 1 base from V and 2 bases from J; bases unmatched to any gene: 3.

This clone was seen a few times. The rearrangement joins TRBV4-3 to TRBJ1-2, with D unresolved. V gave up 0 bases and J gave up 8 bases, with 16 bases separating them. This CDR3 spans 15 amino acids. Per germline, CDR1 LGHNA and CDR2 YSLEER. The chain's CDR3 is CASSQDRPGGEGYTF. For the CDR3, the DNA is TGCGCCAGCAGCCAAGATCGCCCGGGCGGGGAGGGCTACACCTTC.

V gene TRBV7-2 combines with J gene TRBJ2-1, with a weak D call TRBD2 (6 bases). Germline assignment: CDR1 SGHTA and CDR2 FQGNSA. The CDR3 is made up of 17 amino acids. Trimming left V 1 base short and J 4 bases short, with 17 bases between. The CDR3 nucleotides read TGTGCCAGCAGCTTAGATTTGGGGCGGCGGGGTTACAATGAGCAGTTCTTC. Protein: CASSLDLGRRGYNEQFF.

This clone was recorded once. The V gene is TRBV7-9, the J gene TRBJ1-4, with unresolved D. The germline V gene has CDR1 SEHNR and CDR2 FQNEAQ (reference sequence). The CDR3 runs 14 residues. The ends were cut back, 7 bases at V and 8 bases at J, with 17 bases in the middle. The CDR3 nucleotides are TGTGCCAGCACCCCTGAGGGATTGGGGGAAAAACTGTTTTTT. Translated, it gives CASTPEGLGEKLFF.

V usage is TRBV13 and J usage is TRBJ2-7; D is uncertain. Germline assignment: CDR1 PRHDT and CDR2 FYEKMQ (reference sequence). Trimming shortened V by 1 base and J by 1 base, and 5 bases separated the two germline ends. The CDR3 contains 13 residues. The CDR3 DNA reads TGTGCCAGCAGCTTAGATGGGTCCTACGAGCAGTACTTC. It codes for CASSLDGSYEQYF.

J is TRBJ2-7 and V is TRBV5-4, with 7 nucleotides matching TRBD2. V was pared by 2 bases and J by 3 bases, with 5 bases of the junction left unmatched. This CDR3 comprises 14 residues. Per the germline V gene, CDR1 is SGHNT and CDR2 is YYREEE (reference sequence). The CDR3 region has the DNA TGTGCCAGCAGCTTTGAGACTAGCAGCTACGAGCAGTACTTC. It translates to CASSFETSSYEQYF. The full variable domain, completed using reference TRBV5-4 and TRBJ2-7, is ETGVTQSPTHLIKTRGQQVTLRCSSQSGHNTVSWYQQALGQGPQFIFQYYREEENGRGNFPPRFSGLQFPNYSSELNVNALELDDSALYLCASSFETSSYEQYFGPGTRLTVT.

This clone appeared a single time. This chain uses TRBV29-1 with TRBJ2-1; TRBD2 matches 11 bases. Germline V gene data show CDR1 as SQVTM and CDR2 as ANQGSEA. With 7 bases clipped from V and 8 bases from J, the junction kept 7 bases outside the gene matches. The CDR3 runs 13 residues. The CDR3 sequence: CSGTSGSADEQFF. CDR3 DNA sequence: TGCAGCGGCACTAGCGGGAGCGCGGATGAGCAGTTCTTC.

With regard to this clone: This same CDR3 is encoded by further DNA sequences in the sample. The chain combines TRBV5-6 with TRBJ2-7; D is unresolved. There are 13 residues in the CDR3. CDR1 is SGHDT and CDR2 is YYEEEE in the germline V gene. The V end lost 0 bases, the J end lost 0 bases, and 4 bases lay between the germline ends. The CDR3 region has the DNA TGTGCCAGCAGCTTGGGTGCCTCCTACGAGCAGTACTTC. Amino acid sequence: CASSLGASYEQYF.

This CDR3 reads CASSLGLPPSHEQFF. Here the CDR3 DNA reads TGCGCCAGCAGCCTTGGACTGCCTCCTAGCCATGAGCAGTTCTTC. The chain links TRBV4-1 to TRBJ2-1; TRBD2 might be the D (5 bases). V was cut by 4 bases and J by 8 bases, with 18 bases left in between. Germline CDR1 and CDR2: MGHRA and YSYEKL. CDR3 size: 15 residues.

The V call is TRBV5-6, the J call TRBJ2-5, with unresolved D. The CDR3 covers 13 residues. The germline gives CDR1 SGHDT, CDR2 YYEEEE. With 0 bases removed from V and 4 bases from J, the gap between germline ends came to 7 bases. CDR3 amino acids: CASSLVYGETQYF. CDR3 nucleotide sequence: TGTGCCAGCAGCTTGGTATATGGAGAGACCCAGTACTTC.

The rearrangement joins TRBV21-1 to TRBJ2-7. TRBV21-1 is assigned pseudogene status. The CDR3 covers 9 residues. CDR3 in DNA: TGTGCCAGCAGCAAAGGGGGGTCATTC. Its protein is CASSKGGSF.

This sequence joins TRBV6-5 and TRBJ2-1; 9 nucleotides agree with TRBD2. The CDR3 is 14 amino acids. Germline V gives CDR1 MNHEY, CDR2 SVGAGI. The J segment lost 5 bases and the V segment lost 6 bases, leaving 5 bases of the junction unmatched. The CDR3 region has the DNA TGTGCCAGCAGGGCTAGCGGGAAGAACAATGAGCAGTTCTTC. Translation gives CASRASGKNNEQFF.

V is TRBV6-5 and J is TRBJ1-1; the D gene is possibly TRBD1 (5 bases). Germline values: CDR1 MNHEY, CDR2 SVGAGI. V dropped 0 bases and J dropped 8 bases, with 13 bases sitting between them. The CDR3 length is 14 residues. The DNA for the CDR3 is TGTGCCAGCAGTTACTCACCAGGGTTGTTCGAAGCTTTCTTT. Protein: CASSYSPGLFEAFF.

The chain joins TRBV13 to TRBJ2-7, with D perhaps matching TRBD1 (5 bases). Trimming pared 10 bases from V and 0 bases from J, leaving 13 bases between. Germline CDR1 PRHDT, CDR2 FYEKMQ (reference sequence). This CDR3 region has 13 residues. The CDR3 coding sequence is TGTGCCACAAGACAGTGGAGCTCCTACGAGCAGTACTTC. This encodes CATRQWSSYEQYF.